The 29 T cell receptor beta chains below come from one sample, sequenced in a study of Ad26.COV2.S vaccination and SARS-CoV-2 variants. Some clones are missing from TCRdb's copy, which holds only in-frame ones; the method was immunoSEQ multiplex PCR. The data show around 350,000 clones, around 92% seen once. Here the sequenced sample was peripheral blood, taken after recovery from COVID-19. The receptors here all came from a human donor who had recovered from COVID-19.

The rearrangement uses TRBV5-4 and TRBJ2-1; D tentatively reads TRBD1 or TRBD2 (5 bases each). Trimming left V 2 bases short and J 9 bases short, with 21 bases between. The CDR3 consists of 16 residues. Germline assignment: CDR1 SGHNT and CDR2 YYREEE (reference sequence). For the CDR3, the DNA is TGTGCCAGCAGCTTCGGGTCGGGGCTCCCGTCCGGTGAGCAGTTCTTC. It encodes CASSFGSGLPSGEQFF.

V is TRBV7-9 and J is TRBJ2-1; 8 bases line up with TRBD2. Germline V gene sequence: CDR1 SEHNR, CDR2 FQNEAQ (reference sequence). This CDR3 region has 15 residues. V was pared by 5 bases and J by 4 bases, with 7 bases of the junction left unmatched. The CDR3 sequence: CASSGAGAYYNEQFF. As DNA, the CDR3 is TGTGCCAGCAGCGGAGCGGGGGCCTATTACAATGAGCAGTTCTTC.

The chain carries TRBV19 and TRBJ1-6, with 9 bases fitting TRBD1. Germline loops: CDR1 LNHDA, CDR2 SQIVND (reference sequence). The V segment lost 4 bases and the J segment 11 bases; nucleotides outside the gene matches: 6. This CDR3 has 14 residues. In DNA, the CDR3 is TGTGCCAGTAGTAACCACAGGGGGCCGACACCCCTCCACTTT. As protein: CASSNHRGPTPLHF.

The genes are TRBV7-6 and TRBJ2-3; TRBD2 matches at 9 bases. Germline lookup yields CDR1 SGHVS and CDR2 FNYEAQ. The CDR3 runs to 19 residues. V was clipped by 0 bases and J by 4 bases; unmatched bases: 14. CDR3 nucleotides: TGTGCCAGCAGCTTAGCGCCTGGGTCTGCCGGCGGGGGGGCAGATACGCAGTATTTT. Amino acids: CASSLAPGSAGGGADTQYF.

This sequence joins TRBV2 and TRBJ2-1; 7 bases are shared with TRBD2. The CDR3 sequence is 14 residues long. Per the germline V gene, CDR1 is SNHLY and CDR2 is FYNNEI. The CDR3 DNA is TGTGTCTCCCTGGGAGGGAGCCTACAGGATGAGCAGTTCTTC. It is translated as CVSLGGSLQDEQFF. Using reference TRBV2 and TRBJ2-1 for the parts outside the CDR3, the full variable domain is EPEVTQTPSHQVTQMGQEVILRCVPISNHLYFYWYRQILGQKVEFLVSFYNNEISEKSEIFDDQFSVERPDGSNFTLKIRSTKLEDSAMYFCVSLGGSLQDEQFFGPGTRLTVL.

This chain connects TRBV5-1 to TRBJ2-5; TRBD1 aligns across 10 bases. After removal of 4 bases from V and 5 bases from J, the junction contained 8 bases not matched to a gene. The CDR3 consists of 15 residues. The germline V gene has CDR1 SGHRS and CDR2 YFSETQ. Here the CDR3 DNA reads TGCGCCAGCAGCATGGAGGGACAGGGGCTGGAGACCCAGTACTTC. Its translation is CASSMEGQGLETQYF.

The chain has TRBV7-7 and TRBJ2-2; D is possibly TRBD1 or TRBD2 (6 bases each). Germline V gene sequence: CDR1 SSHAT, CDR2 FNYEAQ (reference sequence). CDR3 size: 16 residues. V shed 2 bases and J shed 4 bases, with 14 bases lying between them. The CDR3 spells CASSLSARGGTGELFF. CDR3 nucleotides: TGTGCCAGCAGCTTATCGGCCAGGGGAGGCACCGGGGAGCTGTTTTTT.

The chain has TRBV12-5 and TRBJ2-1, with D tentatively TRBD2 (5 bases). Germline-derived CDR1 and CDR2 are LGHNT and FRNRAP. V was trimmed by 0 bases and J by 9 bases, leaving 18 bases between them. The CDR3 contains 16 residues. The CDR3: CASGLVPGSSGIEQFF. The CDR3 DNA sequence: TGTGCTAGTGGTTTGGTACCGGGGTCCTCGGGGATTGAGCAGTTCTTC. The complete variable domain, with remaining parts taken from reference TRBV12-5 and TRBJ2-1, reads DARVTQTPRHKVTEMGQEVTMRCQPILGHNTVFWYRQTMMQGLELLAYFRNRAPLDDSGMPKDRFSAEMPDATLATLKIQPSEPRDSAVYFCASGLVPGSSGIEQFFGPGTRLTVL.

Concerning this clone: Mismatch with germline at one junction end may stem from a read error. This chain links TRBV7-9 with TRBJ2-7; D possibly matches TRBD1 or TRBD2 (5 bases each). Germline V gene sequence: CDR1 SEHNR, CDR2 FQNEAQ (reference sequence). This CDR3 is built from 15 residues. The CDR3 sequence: CASSLGGKGSGIENF. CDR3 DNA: TGTGCCAGCAGCTTAGGCGGCAAGGGGAGTGGTATTGAGAACTTC.

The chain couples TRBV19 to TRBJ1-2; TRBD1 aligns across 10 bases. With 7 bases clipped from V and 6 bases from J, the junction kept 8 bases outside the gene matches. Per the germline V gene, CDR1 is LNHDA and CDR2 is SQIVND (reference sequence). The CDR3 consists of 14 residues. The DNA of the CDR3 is TGTGCCAGTACCACGACAGGGGGCAGACATGGCTACACCTTC. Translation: CASTTTGGRHGYTF.

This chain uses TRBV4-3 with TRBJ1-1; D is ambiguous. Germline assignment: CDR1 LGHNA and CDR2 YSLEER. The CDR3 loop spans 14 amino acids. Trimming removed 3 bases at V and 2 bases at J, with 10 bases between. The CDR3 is CASSHLGPNTEAFF. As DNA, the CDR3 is TGCGCCAGCAGCCACCTTGGGCCCAACACTGAAGCTTTCTTT.

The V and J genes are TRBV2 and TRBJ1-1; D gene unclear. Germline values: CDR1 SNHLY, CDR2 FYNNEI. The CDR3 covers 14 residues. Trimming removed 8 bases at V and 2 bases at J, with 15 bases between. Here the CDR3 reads CASEGLLGNTEAFF. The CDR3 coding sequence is TGTGCCAGCGAGGGCCTCCTGGGCAACACTGAAGCTTTCTTT.

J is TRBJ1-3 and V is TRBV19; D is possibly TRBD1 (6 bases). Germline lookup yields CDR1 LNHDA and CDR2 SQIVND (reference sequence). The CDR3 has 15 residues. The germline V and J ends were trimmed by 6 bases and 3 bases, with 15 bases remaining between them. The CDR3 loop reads CASRASGASGNTIYF. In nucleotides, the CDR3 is TGTGCCAGTAGAGCCTCGGGGGCAAGTGGAAACACCATATATTTT. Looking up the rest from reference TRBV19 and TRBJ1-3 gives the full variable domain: DGGITQSPKYLFRKEGQNVTLSCEQNLNHDAMYWYRQDPGQGLRLIYYSQIVNDFQKGDIAEGYSVSREKKESFPLTVTSAQKNPTAFYLCASRASGASGNTIYFGEGSWLTVV.

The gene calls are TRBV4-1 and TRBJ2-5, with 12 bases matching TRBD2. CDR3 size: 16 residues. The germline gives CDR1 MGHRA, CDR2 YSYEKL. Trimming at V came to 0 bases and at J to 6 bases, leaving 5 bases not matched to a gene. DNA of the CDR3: TGCGCCAGCAGCCAAGATCTAGCGGGGGGGCAGAAGACCCAGTACTTC. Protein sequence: CASSQDLAGGQKTQYF.

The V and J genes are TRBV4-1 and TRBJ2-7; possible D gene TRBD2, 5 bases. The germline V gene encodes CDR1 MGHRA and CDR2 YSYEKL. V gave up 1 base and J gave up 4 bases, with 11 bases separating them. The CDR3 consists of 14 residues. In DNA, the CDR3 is TGCGCCAGCAGCCAAGTTGAGGGCGGGTACGAGCAGTACTTC. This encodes CASSQVEGGYEQYF.

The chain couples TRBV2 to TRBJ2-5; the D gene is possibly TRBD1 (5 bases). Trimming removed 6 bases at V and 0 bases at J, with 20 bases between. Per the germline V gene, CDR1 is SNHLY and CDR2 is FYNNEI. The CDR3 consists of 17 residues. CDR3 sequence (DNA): TGTGCCAGCAGAACAGGCCTTCCAACAATCGACCAAGAGACCCAGTACTTC. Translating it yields CASRTGLPTIDQETQYF.

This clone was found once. The DNA for the CDR3 is TGTGCCAGCAGCGCCTCAGATGGGGACAGGGGGACTTCCCGGCGGGCTTTCTTT. This gives the protein CASSASDGDRGTSRRAFF. The genes are TRBV7-9 and TRBJ1-1; 11 bases agree with TRBD1. V shed 5 bases, J shed 11 bases, and the junction held 22 bases outside the gene matches. CDR1 SEHNR and CDR2 FQNEAQ come from the germline V gene (reference sequence). The length of the CDR3 is 18 residues.

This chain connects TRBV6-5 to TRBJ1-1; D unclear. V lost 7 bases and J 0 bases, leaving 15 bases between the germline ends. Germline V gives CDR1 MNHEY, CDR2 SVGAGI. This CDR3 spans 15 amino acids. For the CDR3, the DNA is TGTGCCAGCAACGGAAGGAGAATCGTGAACACTGAAGCTTTCTTT. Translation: CASNGRRIVNTEAFF.

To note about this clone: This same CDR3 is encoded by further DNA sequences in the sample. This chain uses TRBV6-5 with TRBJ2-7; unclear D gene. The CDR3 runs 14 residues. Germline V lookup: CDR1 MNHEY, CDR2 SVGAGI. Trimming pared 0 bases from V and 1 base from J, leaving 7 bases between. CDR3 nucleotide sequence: TGTGCCAGCAGTTACTCGCGCCAGTCCTACGAGCAGTACTTC. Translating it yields CASSYSRQSYEQYF.

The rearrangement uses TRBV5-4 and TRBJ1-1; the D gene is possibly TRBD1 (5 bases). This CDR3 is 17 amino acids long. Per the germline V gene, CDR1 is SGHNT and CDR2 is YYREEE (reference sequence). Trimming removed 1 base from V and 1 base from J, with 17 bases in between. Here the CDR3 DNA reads TGTGCCAGCAGCTTGCTCCCGAAGACGGGGCCGAACACTGAAGCTTTCTTT. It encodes CASSLLPKTGPNTEAFF. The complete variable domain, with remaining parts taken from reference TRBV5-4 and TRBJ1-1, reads ETGVTQSPTHLIKTRGQQVTLRCSSQSGHNTVSWYQQALGQGPQFIFQYYREEENGRGNFPPRFSGLQFPNYSSELNVNALELDDSALYLCASSLLPKTGPNTEAFFGQGTRLTVV.

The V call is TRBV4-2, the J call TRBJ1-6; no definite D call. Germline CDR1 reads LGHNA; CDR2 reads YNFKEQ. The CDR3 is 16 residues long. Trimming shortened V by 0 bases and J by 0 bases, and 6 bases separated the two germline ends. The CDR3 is CASSQDRSSYNSPLHF. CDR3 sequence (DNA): TGTGCCAGCAGCCAAGATCGTAGCTCCTATAATTCACCCCTCCACTTT.

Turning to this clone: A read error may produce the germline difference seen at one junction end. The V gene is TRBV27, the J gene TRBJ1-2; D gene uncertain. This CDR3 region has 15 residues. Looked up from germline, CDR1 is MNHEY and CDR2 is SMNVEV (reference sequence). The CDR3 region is CASSLSRTVNDGYTF. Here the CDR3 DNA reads TGTGCCAGCAGTTTATCCCGGACCGTTAACGATGGCTACACCTTC.

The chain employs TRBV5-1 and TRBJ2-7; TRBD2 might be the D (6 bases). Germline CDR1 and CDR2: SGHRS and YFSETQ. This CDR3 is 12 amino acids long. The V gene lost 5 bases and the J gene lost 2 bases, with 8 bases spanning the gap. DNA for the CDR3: TGCGCCAGCAGTGGGGGGACCTACGAGCAGTACTTC. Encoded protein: CASSGGTYEQYF.

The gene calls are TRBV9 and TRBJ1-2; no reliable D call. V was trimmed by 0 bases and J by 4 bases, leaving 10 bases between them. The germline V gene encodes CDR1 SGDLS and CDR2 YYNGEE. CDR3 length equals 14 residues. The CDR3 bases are TGTGCCAGCAGCGTAGACCCGAGTGGCTATGGCTACACCTTC. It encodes CASSVDPSGYGYTF.

Here the CDR3 DNA reads TGTGCCAGCAGTGATATTTACCGCAGGGAACTGTTTTTT. It yields the protein CASSDIYRRELFF. J is TRBJ1-4 and V is TRBV6-1; possibly TRBD1 for D (5 bases). CDR3 length equals 13 residues. The germline V gene has CDR1 MNHNS and CDR2 SASEGT. Trimming took off 3 bases at V and 12 bases at J, with 14 bases between the two ends.

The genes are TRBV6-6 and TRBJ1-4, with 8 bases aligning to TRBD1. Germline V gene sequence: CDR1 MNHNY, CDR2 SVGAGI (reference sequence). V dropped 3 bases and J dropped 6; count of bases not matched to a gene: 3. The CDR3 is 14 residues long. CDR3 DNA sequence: TGTGCCAGCAGTTATCACAGGGGGTATGAAAAACTGTTTTTT. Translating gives CASSYHRGYEKLFF.

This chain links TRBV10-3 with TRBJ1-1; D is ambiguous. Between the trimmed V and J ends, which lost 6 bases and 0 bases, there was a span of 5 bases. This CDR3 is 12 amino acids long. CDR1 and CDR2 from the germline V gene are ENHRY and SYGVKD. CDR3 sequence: CAISPMNTEAFF. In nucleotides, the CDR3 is TGTGCCATCAGCCCCATGAACACTGAAGCTTTCTTT.

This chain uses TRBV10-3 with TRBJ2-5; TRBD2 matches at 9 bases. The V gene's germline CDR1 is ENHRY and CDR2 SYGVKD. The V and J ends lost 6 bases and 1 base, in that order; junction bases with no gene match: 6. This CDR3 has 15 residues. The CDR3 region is CAIRGGTSSQETQYF. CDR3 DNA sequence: TGTGCCATCAGGGGGGGGACTAGCAGCCAAGAGACCCAGTACTTC.

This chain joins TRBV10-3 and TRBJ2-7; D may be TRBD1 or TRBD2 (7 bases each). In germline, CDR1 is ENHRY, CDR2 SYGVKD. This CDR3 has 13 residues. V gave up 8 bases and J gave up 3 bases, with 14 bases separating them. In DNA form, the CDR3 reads TGTGCCATCCGACAGGGAGGGGGCTACGAGCAGTACTTC. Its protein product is CAIRQGGGYEQYF.